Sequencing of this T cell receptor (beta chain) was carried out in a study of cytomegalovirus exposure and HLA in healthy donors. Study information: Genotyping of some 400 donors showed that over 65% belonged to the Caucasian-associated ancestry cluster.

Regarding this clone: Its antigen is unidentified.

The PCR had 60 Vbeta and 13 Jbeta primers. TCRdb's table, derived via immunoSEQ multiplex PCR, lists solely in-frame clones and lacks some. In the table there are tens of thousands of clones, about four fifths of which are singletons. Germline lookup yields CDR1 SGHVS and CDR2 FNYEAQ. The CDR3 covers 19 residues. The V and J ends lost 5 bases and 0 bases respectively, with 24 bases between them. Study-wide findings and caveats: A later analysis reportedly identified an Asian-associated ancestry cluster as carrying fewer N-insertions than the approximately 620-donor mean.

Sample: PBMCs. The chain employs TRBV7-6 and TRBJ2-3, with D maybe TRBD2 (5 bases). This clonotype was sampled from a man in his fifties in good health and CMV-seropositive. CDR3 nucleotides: TGTGCCAGCAGCCTGTTCCCTCAAAGTGACTACCGAAGCACAGATACGCAGTATTTT. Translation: CASSLFPQSDYRSTDTQYF.